Below, 8 T cell receptor beta chains from the same sample are listed, as sequenced in a study of radiation and T cells in renal cell carcinoma. Sequencing used immunoSEQ multiplex PCR; TCRdb keeps in-frame clones, though not all of them. The data hold tens of thousands of clones, with 81% observed a single time. The time point is: blood 4 weeks post-SBRT, at nephrectomy. Specified treatment: 15 Gy SBRT to primary tumor, nephrectomy 4 weeks later. The sequencing here drew on blood, taken from a patient whose treatment included radiotherapy and nephrectomy. These receptor sequences come from a man aged 60 to 69 with renal cell carcinoma.

On this clone itself: Other nucleotide sequences in the sample specify the same CDR3. The chain joins TRBV7-6 to TRBJ2-5; D is ambiguous. V was shortened by 3 bases and J by 3 bases, with 14 bases between the two germline ends. From germline, CDR1 is SGHVS and CDR2 FNYEAQ. The CDR3 spans 15 residues. CDR3 in amino acids: CASSFPYGVEETQYF. As DNA, the CDR3 is TGTGCCAGCAGCTTCCCATATGGGGTTGAAGAGACCCAGTACTTC.

This sequence joins TRBV5-1 and TRBJ2-2; D gene unclear. The ends were cut back, 0 bases at V and 5 bases at J, with 17 bases in the middle. CDR1 and CDR2 (germline): SGHRS, YFSETQ. The CDR3 loop spans 17 amino acids. The CDR3 spells CASSLDGLPFGTGELFF. CDR3 in DNA: TGCGCCAGCAGCTTGGATGGCCTGCCTTTTGGTACCGGGGAGCTGTTTTTT.

J is TRBJ2-3 and V is TRBV5-4, with a weak D call TRBD2 (5 bases). The V gene's germline CDR1 is SGHNT and CDR2 YYREEE (reference sequence). CDR3 length: 15 amino acids. V lost 5 bases, J lost 6 bases, and 19 bases lay in between. The CDR3 DNA follows: TGTGCCAGCAGGCTCTCGGGAAGAAGGACGGATACGCAGTATTTT. It specifies CASRLSGRRTDTQYF.

V gene TRBV7-2 combines with J gene TRBJ1-1; the D is unclear. Trimming took 5 bases from V and 0 from J, leaving 16 bases between them. This CDR3 is 16 amino acids long. Germline loops: CDR1 SGHTA, CDR2 FQGNSA. The CDR3 protein is CASSRKDGLMNTEAFF. The CDR3 nucleotides are TGTGCCAGCAGCCGAAAGGACGGGCTAATGAACACTGAAGCTTTCTTT. The full variable domain, completed using reference TRBV7-2 and TRBJ1-1, is GAGVSQSPSNKVTEKGKDVELRCDPISGHTALYWYRQSLGQGLEFLIYFQGNSAPDKSGLPSDRFSAERTGGSVSTLTIQRTQQEDSAVYLCASSRKDGLMNTEAFFGQGTRLTVV.

The V and J genes are TRBV5-1 and TRBJ1-1; tentatively, D is TRBD1 (5 bases). V gave up 0 bases and J gave up 4 bases, with 16 bases separating them. The CDR3 covers 16 residues. The germline gives CDR1 SGHRS, CDR2 YFSETQ. The CDR3 nucleotides read TGCGCCAGCAGCTTGGGGGTGCTGGGGCTTGGCACTGAAGCTTTCTTT. As protein: CASSLGVLGLGTEAFF.

The chain recombines TRBV19 with TRBJ2-2; 7 bases match TRBD2. Per the germline V gene, CDR1 is LNHDA and CDR2 is SQIVND (reference sequence). CDR3 length: 12 amino acids. The J segment lost 1 base and the V segment lost 11 bases, leaving 1 base of the junction unmatched. CDR3 protein: CAGGRNTGELFF. CDR3 DNA sequence: TGTGCCGGCGGGAGGAACACCGGGGAGCTGTTTTTT.

The CDR3 nucleotides are TGCGCCAGCAGCTTGGCTGGGGAGAACTATGGCTACACCTTC. This encodes CASSLAGENYGYTF. This chain joins TRBV5-1 and TRBJ1-2; unclear D gene. Trimming pared 0 bases from V and 2 bases from J, leaving 8 bases between. The CDR3 length is 14 residues. Germline assignment: CDR1 SGHRS and CDR2 YFSETQ.

The J gene is TRBJ2-7, the V gene TRBV7-9; 16 bases map to TRBD2. The V and J ends lost 6 bases and 3 bases, in that order; junction bases with no gene match: 14. Germline assignment: CDR1 SEHNR and CDR2 FQNEAQ (reference sequence). This CDR3 comprises 19 residues. DNA of the CDR3: TGTGCCAGCAGACAATTTCCGGGACTAGCGGGAGGGCCGTACTACGAGCAGTACTTC. It specifies CASRQFPGLAGGPYYEQYF.